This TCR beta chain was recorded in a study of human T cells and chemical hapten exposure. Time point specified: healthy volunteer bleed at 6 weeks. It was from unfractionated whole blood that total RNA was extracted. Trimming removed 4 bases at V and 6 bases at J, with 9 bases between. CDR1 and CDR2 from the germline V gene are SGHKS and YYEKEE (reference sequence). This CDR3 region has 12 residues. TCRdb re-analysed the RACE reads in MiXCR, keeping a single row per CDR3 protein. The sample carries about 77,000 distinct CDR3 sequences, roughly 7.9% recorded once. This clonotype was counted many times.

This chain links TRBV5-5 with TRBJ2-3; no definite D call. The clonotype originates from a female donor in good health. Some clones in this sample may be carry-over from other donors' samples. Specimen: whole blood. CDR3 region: CASSATADTQYF. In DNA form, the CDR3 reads TGTGCCAGCAGCGCCACAGCCGATACGCAGTATTTT.